This T cell receptor (beta chain) emerged from a study of blood T cell repertoires in COVID-19. Study-wide context: Spain, Italy and the United States supplied samples that represented acute and convalescent COVID-19. In each case, the material was cDNA or gDNA derived from T cells, B-cell-depleted T cells, or PBMCs.

Original analysis: Quantification of nucleated cells was approximated via reference gene primer amplification. Using immunoSEQ multiplex PCR, the repertoire was profiled, and TCRdb retains in-frame clones only, with some absent. V and J calls and clone size are copied from that table; D and trimming were computed from the DNA. Of 90,000 to 110,000 clones listed, around 90% are singletons. The sequence derives from a human donor in a cohort sampled during active COVID-19. The specimen was peripheral blood.

In DNA form, the CDR3 reads TGCGCCAGCAGCCAAGGGACAGGCGTATACAATGAGCAGTTCTTC. It yields the protein CASSQGTGVYNEQFF. The chain carries TRBV4-1 and TRBJ2-1; 7 bases are a match to TRBD1. The germline V gene encodes CDR1 MGHRA and CDR2 YSYEKL. The CDR3 runs 15 residues. Trimming took 1 base from V and 4 from J; bases not matched to a gene: 4.